This T cell receptor (beta chain) was documented in a study of T-cell memory formation after mild COVID-19. The germline V gene has CDR1 SEHNR and CDR2 FQNEAQ (reference sequence). J gave up 0 bases and V 7 bases, and 9 bases lay outside the gene matches. CDR3 length: 16 amino acids. Via MiXCR, TCRdb re-called the 5' RACE reads, giving one row per CDR3 protein. The sample contains about 200,000 distinct CDR3 sequences, 16% of which appear only once. The sample consisted of PBMCs or a T cell subset sorted from them (not recorded which). The TCR comes from an adult woman who had mild COVID-19 (a few samples of this study predate the infection). Cell type and time point are not known. The rearrangement joins TRBV7-9 to TRBJ1-5, with 7 bases lining up with TRBD1. CDR3 bases: TGTGCCAGCACCGATTCGGGACAGCTTAGCAATCAGCCCCAGCATTTT. It yields the protein CASTDSGQLSNQPQHF. Using reference TRBV7-9 and TRBJ1-5 for the parts outside the CDR3, the full variable domain is DTGVSQNPRHKITKRGQNVTFRCDPISEHNRLYWYRQTLGQGPEFLTYFQNEAQLEKSRLLSDRFSAERPKGSFSTLEIQRTEQGDSAMYLCASTDSGQLSNQPQHFGDGTRLSIL.